The T cell receptor (beta chain) under discussion was sequenced for a study of early T cells in non-severe SARS-CoV-2 infection. The CDR3 extends over 13 amino acids. Per the germline V gene, CDR1 is SGHVS and CDR2 is FNYEAQ. Trimming stripped 2 bases from V and 3 bases from J, with 7 bases between. TCRdb called the 5' RACE reads again in MiXCR, with one record for every CDR3 protein. This sample has some 28,000 distinct CDR3 sequences, with about 5.3% found just once. What was sequenced was whole blood. V is TRBV7-6 and J is TRBJ2-5, with D uncertain. The sequence was obtained from an adult who was a healthcare worker with PCR-confirmed SARS-CoV-2 infection or an uninfected control (not recorded which). This CDR3 reads CASSLTWEETQYF. In DNA, the CDR3 is TGTGCCAGCAGCTTAACGTGGGAAGAGACCCAGTACTTC.